This TCR beta chain was captured in a study of human T cells and chemical hapten exposure. Across the study: Diphenylcyclopropenone was administered weekly to the scalp of patients throughout the roughly 23-week study. Study-wide results and caveats: TCRs whose frequency exceeded 1 in 1000 remained the same following DPC sensitization.

Time point given: patch test 1, 2 weeks after DPC sensitization. Treatment of the sample: therapeutic diphenylcyclopropenone sensitization with weekly scalp DPC. As regards this clonotype: Its specificity is not known.

V was pared by 4 bases and J by 2 bases, with 5 bases between. The CDR3 runs 11 residues. The germline V gene has CDR1 SQVTM and CDR2 ANQGSEA. TCRdb itself ran the RACE reads through MiXCR, one entry per CDR3 protein. Of 100,000 to 150,000 distinct CDR3 sequences listed, roughly an eighth are singletons. The sequence came from a young man with alopecia areata. Some clones in this sample may be carry-over from other donors' samples. V gene TRBV29-1 combines with J gene TRBJ1-1; D remains ambiguous. Sequencing was performed on whole blood, taken in connection with sensitization to the hapten diphenylcyclopropenone (DPC). The CDR3 region is CSVGSNTEAFF. The CDR3 DNA reads TGCAGCGTTGGTTCCAACACTGAAGCTTTCTTT.